One sample yielded the 6 T cell receptor beta chains listed below, sequenced in a study of T cells after yellow fever vaccination. TCRdb called the 5' RACE reads again in MiXCR, with one record for every CDR3 protein. The table lists 250,000 to 350,000 distinct CDR3 sequences, around 6.8% of them singletons, with 15% to 20% in the top ten. Sequencing used PBMCs, obtained about 41 days after the first yellow fever vaccination. The receptors derive from a man between 18 and 29 years old who received the YFV17D yellow fever vaccine.

This clonotype was seen a handful of times. V usage is TRBV5-5 and J usage is TRBJ2-2, with D possibly matching TRBD2 (5 bases). V lost 3 bases to trimming and J lost 0 bases, with 12 bases between them. The CDR3 covers 16 residues. Germline assignment: CDR1 SGHKS and CDR2 YYEKEE (reference sequence). CDR3 in DNA: TGTGCCAGCAGCTCTCTCGGGGTTTCGAACACCGGGGAGCTGTTTTTT. It specifies CASSSLGVSNTGELFF.

This clonotype was seen many times. The chain has TRBV7-3 and TRBJ2-1, with D maybe TRBD1 (7 bases). CDR3 length equals 14 residues. The germline V gene has CDR1 SGHTA and CDR2 FQGTGA. V was shortened by 5 bases and J by 8 bases, with 16 bases between the two germline ends. CDR3: CASSPPGGNHEQFF. In nucleotides, the CDR3 is TGTGCCAGCAGCCCCCCAGGGGGGAACCATGAGCAGTTCTTC.

The genes are TRBV3-1 and TRBJ1-1; D gene ambiguous. The germline V gene encodes CDR1 LGHDT and CDR2 YNNKEL (reference sequence). Trimming removed 4 bases from V and 12 bases from J, with 18 bases in between. CDR3 length: 13 amino acids. The DNA of the CDR3 is TGTGCCAGCAGCCTCAGCAGACCCGAGGGAACTTTCTTT. Encoded protein: CASSLSRPEGTFF.

There are many counts of this clonotype. This chain joins TRBV4-2 and TRBJ2-1; tentatively, D is TRBD2 (5 bases). The germline V and J ends were trimmed by 4 bases and 0 bases, with 13 bases remaining between them. This CDR3 contains 16 residues. The V gene's germline CDR1 is LGHNA and CDR2 YNFKEQ. CDR3 in DNA: TGTGCCAGCAGCCGGTCCGGGATCCCCTCCTACAATGAGCAGTTCTTC. Its protein is CASSRSGIPSYNEQFF.

J is TRBJ2-3 and V is TRBV5-1; the D gene could be TRBD1 or TRBD2 (6 bases each). Germline loops: CDR1 SGHRS, CDR2 YFSETQ. Trimming left V 4 bases short and J 0 bases short, with 15 bases between. This CDR3 contains 16 residues. For the CDR3, the DNA is TGCGCCAGCAGCCCCCGGGGGCCGACTAGCACAGATACGCAGTATTTT. It translates to CASSPRGPTSTDTQYF.

Only a few counts were recorded for this clonotype. This rearrangement joins TRBV25-1 to TRBJ1-4; 9 nucleotides agree with TRBD1. The length of the CDR3 is 17 residues. CDR1 and CDR2 (germline): MGHDK, SYGVNS. V shed 5 bases, J shed 8 bases, and the junction held 15 bases outside the gene matches. This chain's CDR3 is CASSSPGTGKVTEKLFF. CDR3 nucleotides: TGTGCCAGCAGTTCACCGGGGACAGGGAAGGTGACGGAAAAACTGTTTTTT.